A single sample is the source of the 2 T cell receptor beta chains below, sequenced in a study of regulatory T cells in long-lasting Graves disease. Time point: newly diagnosed GD, antithyroid drugs for less than 3 months. The authors made the TCR library using RNA they extracted from PBMCs. Relying on iRepertoire HTBI primers and Arm-PCR of CDR3 regions, the team built TCR beta libraries. TCRdb passed the multiplex PCR reads through MiXCR, listing each CDR3 protein once. Of about 400,000 distinct CDR3 sequences in the sample, around a sixth were seen once. The sequences come from peripheral blood mononuclear cells (PBMCs), collected at new diagnosis, from a patient treated with antithyroid drugs. The receptors were gathered from a female donor with Graves disease.

This clonotype was seen ten or more times. V is TRBV11-2 and J is TRBJ2-1; perhaps TRBD1 as D (6 bases). CDR1 and CDR2 from the germline V gene are SGHAT and FQNNGV. This CDR3 is 14 amino acids long. Trimming took off 5 bases at V and 3 bases at J, with 11 bases between the two ends. In DNA form, the CDR3 reads TGTGCCAGCAGCATACCCAGGGGCTACAATGAGCAGTTCTTC. Encoded protein: CASSIPRGYNEQFF.

J is TRBJ2-1 and V is TRBV14; D is undetermined. The CDR3 runs to 13 residues. The V gene's germline CDR1 is SGHDN and CDR2 FVKESK. Trimming removed 1 base at V and 4 bases at J, with 5 bases between. The chain's CDR3 is CASSQVLYNEQFF. CDR3 coding DNA: TGTGCCAGCAGCCAAGTCCTTTACAATGAGCAGTTCTTC.